The clone carrying this T cell receptor (beta chain) was seen more than once but under ten times. This sample was taken from a study of blood T cell repertoires in COVID-19. Trimming removed 3 bases at V and 8 bases at J, with 16 bases between. Germline V gives CDR1 GTSNPN, CDR2 SVGIG (reference sequence). The CDR3 spans 13 residues. Sequencing was performed with immunoSEQ multiplex PCR; in TCRdb, only in-frame clones are kept and a portion is missing. The profile shows about 150,000 clones, 70% to 90% of them singletons. This rearrangement joins TRBV30 to TRBJ1-2; D might be TRBD1 (6 bases). The sequence came from an older woman with COVID-19, enrolled during active disease. The source material was peripheral blood. In nucleotides, the CDR3 is TGTGCCTGGAGAATTATCAGGGGTGGAGGCTACACCTTC. It encodes CAWRIIRGGGYTF.